The T cell receptor beta chain described here comes from a study of T cell repertoires in cytomegalovirus infection. The overall study: Based on public TCR beta signatures, there were indications of CMV infection and of a matching HLA type. Overall study results and limits: The ex vivo response showed dominance by HLA-C-restricted CMV-specific TCR beta clonotypes.

This clonotype was detected only a few times. The antigen is not known. The CDR3 consists of 16 residues. CDR1 is SEHNR and CDR2 is FQNEAQ in the germline V gene (reference sequence). The V gene lost 4 bases and the J gene lost 2 bases, with 17 bases spanning the gap. One entry per CDR3 protein results from TCRdb running MiXCR on the reads. The sample carries around 450,000 distinct CDR3 sequences, approximately 31% recorded once. The chain is built from TRBV7-9 and TRBJ2-5; D may be TRBD1 (6 bases). The source material was PBMCs. This clonotype was obtained from a human donor in good health (CMV status not recorded). Some clones in this sample may be carry-over from other donors' samples. The CDR3 DNA is TGTGCCAGCAGCTACTCGAGACCCACAGGGCAAGAGACCCAGTACTTC. Encoded protein: CASSYSRPTGQETQYF.